This T cell receptor beta chain was observed in a study of OX40 agonist ivuxolimab in advanced cancers. For the study in its entirety: The costimulatory receptor OX40 (CD134) was targeted by ivuxolimab, a fully human IgG2 agonistic monoclonal antibody. Intravenous ivuxolimab was administered to patients every 2 weeks at six dose levels: 0.01, 0.1, 0.3, 1.5, 3 and 10 mg/kg. Of the roughly 50 dose-escalation patients, hepatocellular carcinoma was present in 19, melanoma in approximately 15, renal cell carcinoma in 9 and head and neck cancer in 9. In the dose-escalation cohort, 82.7% of patients were male, and the mean age was about 55 years, with a range of 23 to 79. Prior anti-PD-1, anti-PD-L1 or anti-CTLA-4 therapy was permitted, and less than 45% of dose-escalation patients had received checkpoint inhibitors. Three dose-escalation patients achieved partial responses, one with hepatocellular carcinoma and two with cutaneous melanoma. Peripheral TCRbeta sequencing was intended to test whether TCR sequence diversity was altered and clonal T-cell expansion was caused by ivuxolimab. The paper covers the monotherapy dose-escalation part of the phase I ivuxolimab trial, which included N of about 50 patients.

Patients with a history of autoimmune disease or receiving systemic immunosuppression were excluded from the trial. In every dose cohort, peripheral blood was drawn for TCR sequencing at baseline, cycle 4 day 1, and cycle 7 day 1. The samples were drawn from a first-in-human, open-label, multicenter phase I dose-escalation trial of ivuxolimab. Adults with locally advanced or metastatic melanoma, renal cell, hepatocellular, or head and neck squamous cell carcinoma were enrolled in the trial. Before TCR sequencing, CD4+ T cells and CD8+ T cells were sorted from peripheral blood as separate populations. For sequencing of the TCRbeta CDR3 region, genomic DNA was extracted from the sorted cells. The immunoSEQ Assay was used for sequencing of TCRbeta CDR3 regions. This is the immuneACCESS table as TCRdb keeps it, with only in-frame sequences that have V and J called. A part of the clones is gone; compared with another copy, unresolved V genes explain less than half, and the rest is unexplained. The sample data list roughly 18,000 clones, and over 80% of these were observed just once. 25% to 35% of the sample comes from the top ten.

Regarding this clone: The target of this receptor is not known. No much larger clone exists at a distance of one base, and base qualities are not known. This specimen includes other DNA sequences encoding the same CDR3.

V ends up 0 bases short and J 0 bases short, with an unmatched junction base count of 5. The germline V gene specifies LGHNA as CDR1 and YNFKEQ as CDR2. The CDR3, from cysteine to phenylalanine, totals 16 residues. Of all the DNA, just the CDR3 is kept, 48 bases in frame from base 1. The paper's findings and limits, for the study overall: After ivuxolimab, CD8+ T cells had more expanded clones than CD4+ T cells on average. Low levels of normalized T-cell clonal expansion were also seen in some nonresponding patients. At doses of 0.1 to 3.0 mg/kg, clonal expansion of both CD4+ and CD8+ blood T cells was observed from baseline to week 6. Which antigens the clonally expanded peripheral T cells were specific for was not determined. In the 0.1-3.0 mg/kg groups, partial responders had among the lowest normalized peripheral clonal expansion, particularly in CD8+ T cells.

The TCR sequence derives from an adult with an advanced solid tumor such as melanoma, head and neck, liver or kidney cancer. The chain uses TRBV4-2 and TRBJ2-7, and TRBD1 aligns with 7 junction nucleotides. The input for sequencing was CD4+ or CD8+ T cells sorted from blood, taken in a trial of the OX40 agonist ivuxolimab. In nucleotide form, the sequence is TGTGCCAGCAGCCAAGATTGGGGACAGAGCTCCTACGAGCAGTACTTC. Its translation reads: CASSQDWGQSSYEQYF.